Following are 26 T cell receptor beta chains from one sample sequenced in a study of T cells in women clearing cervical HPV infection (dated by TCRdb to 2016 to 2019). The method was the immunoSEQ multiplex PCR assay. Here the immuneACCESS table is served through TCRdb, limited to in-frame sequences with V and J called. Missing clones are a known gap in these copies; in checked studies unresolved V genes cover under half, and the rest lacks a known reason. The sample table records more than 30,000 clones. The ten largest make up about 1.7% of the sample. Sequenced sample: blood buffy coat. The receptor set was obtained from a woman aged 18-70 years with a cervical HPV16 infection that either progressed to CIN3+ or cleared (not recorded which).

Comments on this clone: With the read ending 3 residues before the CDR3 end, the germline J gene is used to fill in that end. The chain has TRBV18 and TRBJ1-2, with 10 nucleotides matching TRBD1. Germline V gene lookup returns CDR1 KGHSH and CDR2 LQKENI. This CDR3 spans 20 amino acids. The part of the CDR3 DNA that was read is TGTGCCAGCTCAGTCAAATCGGGACAGGGGCTTTTACCAGCCAAAAACATC. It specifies CASSVKSGQGLLPAKNI. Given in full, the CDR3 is CASSVKSGQGLLPAKNIYTF.

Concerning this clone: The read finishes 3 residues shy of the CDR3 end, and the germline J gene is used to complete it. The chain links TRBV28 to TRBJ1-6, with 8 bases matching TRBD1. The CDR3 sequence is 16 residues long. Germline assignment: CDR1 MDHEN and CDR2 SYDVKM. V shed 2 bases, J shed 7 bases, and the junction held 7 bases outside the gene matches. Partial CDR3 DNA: TGTGCCAGCAGTTTAGTCGGGACAGGAGAAAATTCACCC. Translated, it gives CASSLVGTGENSP. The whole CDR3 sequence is CASSLVGTGENSPLHF.

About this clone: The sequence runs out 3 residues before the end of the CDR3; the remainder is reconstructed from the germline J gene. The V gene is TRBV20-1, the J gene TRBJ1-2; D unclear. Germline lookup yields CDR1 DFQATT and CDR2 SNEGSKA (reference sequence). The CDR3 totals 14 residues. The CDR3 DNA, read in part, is TGCAGTGCTAGAGCCCCTAGCGGGGTATACGAC. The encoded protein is CSARAPSGVYD. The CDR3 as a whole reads CSARAPSGVYDYTF.

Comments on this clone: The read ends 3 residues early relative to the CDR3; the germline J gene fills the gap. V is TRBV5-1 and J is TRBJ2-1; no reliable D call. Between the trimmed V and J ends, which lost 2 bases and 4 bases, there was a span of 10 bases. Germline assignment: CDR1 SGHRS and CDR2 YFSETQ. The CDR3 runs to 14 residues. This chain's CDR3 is CASSFRLDYNEQFF. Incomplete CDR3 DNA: TGCGCCAGCAGCTTCCGACTGGATTACAATGAG.

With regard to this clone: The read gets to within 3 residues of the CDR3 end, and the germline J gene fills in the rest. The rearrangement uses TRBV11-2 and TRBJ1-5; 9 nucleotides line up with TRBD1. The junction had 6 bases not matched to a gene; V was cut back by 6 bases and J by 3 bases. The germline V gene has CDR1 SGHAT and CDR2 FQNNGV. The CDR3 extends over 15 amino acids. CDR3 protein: CASSTGQGYNQPQHF. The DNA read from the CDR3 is TGTGCCAGCAGTACCGGACAGGGGTACAATCAGCCC.

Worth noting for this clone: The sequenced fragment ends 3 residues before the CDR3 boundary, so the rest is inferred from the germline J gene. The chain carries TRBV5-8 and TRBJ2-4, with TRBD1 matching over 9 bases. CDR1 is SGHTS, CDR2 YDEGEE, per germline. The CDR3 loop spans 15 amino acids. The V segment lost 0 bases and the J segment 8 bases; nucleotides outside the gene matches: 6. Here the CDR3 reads CASSLAPDRGYIQYF. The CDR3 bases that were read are TGTGCCAGCAGCTTGGCTCCCGACAGGGGGTACATT. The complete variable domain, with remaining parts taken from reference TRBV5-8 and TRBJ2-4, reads EAGVTQSPTHLIKTRGQQATLRCSPISGHTSVYWYQQALGLGLQFLLWYDEGEERNRGNFPPRFSGRQFPNYSSELNVNALELEDSALYLCASSLAPDRGYIQYFGAGTRLSVL.

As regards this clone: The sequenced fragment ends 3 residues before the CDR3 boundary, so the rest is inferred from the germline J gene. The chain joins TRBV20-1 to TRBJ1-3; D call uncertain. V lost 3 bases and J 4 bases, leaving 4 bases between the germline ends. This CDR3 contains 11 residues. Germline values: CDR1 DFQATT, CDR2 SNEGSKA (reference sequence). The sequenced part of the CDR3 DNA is TGCAGTGCTAGTCAGGGAAACACC. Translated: CSASQGNT. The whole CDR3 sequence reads CSASQGNTIYF.

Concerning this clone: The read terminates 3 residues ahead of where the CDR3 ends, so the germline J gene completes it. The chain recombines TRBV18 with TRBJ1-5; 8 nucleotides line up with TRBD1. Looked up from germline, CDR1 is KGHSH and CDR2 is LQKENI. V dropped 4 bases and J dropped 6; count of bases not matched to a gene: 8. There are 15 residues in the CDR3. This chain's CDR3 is CASSQGTGGIQPQHF. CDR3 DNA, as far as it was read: TGTGCCAGCTCACAAGGGACAGGAGGTATTCAGCCC.

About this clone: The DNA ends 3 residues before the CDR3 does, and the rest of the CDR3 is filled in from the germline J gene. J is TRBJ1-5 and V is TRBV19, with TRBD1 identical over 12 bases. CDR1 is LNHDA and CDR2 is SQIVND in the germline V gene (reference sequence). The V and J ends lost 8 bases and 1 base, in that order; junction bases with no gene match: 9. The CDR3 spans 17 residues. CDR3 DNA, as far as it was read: TGTGCCAGTGGGGACAGGGGGCTGGGGTTGAGCAATCAGCCC. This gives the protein CASGDRGLGLSNQP. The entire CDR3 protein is CASGDRGLGLSNQPQHF.

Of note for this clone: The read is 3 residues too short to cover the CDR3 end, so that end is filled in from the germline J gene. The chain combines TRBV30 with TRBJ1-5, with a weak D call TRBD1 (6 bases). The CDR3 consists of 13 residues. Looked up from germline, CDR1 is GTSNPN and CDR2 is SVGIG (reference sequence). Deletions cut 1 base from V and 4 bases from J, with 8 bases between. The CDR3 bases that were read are TGTGCCTGGAGTGCGCAGGGGAATCAGCCC. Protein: CAWSAQGNQP. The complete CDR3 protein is CAWSAQGNQPQHF.

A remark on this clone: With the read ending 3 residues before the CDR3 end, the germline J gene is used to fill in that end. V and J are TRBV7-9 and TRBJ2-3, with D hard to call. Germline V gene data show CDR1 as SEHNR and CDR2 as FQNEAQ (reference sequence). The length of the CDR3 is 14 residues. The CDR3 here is CASSPWAGQETQYF. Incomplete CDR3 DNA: TGTGCCAGCAGCCCCTGGGCAGGCCAAGAGACG.

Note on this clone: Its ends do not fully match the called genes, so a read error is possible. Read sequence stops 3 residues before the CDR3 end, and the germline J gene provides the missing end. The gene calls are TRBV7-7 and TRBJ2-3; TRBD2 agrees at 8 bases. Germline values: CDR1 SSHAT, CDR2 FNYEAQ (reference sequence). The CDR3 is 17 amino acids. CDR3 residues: CASSQAPGGARTDTQYF. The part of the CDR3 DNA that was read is TGTGCTAGCAGCCAAGCACCGGGGGGGGCACGCACAGATACG.

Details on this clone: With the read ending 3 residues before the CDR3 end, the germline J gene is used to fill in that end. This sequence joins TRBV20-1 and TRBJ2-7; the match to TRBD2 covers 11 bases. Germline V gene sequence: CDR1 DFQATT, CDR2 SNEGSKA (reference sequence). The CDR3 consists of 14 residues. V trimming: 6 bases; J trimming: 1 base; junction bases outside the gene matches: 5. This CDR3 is CSARTSGGSYEQYF. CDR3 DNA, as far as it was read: TGCAGTGCGAGAACTAGCGGGGGATCCTACGAG.

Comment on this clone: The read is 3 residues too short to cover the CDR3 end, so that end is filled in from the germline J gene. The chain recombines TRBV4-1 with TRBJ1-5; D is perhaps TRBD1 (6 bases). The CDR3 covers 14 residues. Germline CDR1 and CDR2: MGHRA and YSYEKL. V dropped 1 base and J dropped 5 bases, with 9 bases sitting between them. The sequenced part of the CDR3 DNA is TGCGCCAGCAGCCAAGCGTACAGGGATCAGCCC. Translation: CASSQAYRDQP. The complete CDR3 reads CASSQAYRDQPQHF.

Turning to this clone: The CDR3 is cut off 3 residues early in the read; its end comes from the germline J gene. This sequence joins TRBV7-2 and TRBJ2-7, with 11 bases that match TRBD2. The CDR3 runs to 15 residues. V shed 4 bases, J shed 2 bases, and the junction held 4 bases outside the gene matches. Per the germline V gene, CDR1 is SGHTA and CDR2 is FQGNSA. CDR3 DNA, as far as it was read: TGTGCCAGCAGCTCTAGCGGGGGGTCCACCTACGAG. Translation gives CASSSSGGSTYE. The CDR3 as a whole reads CASSSSGGSTYEQYF.

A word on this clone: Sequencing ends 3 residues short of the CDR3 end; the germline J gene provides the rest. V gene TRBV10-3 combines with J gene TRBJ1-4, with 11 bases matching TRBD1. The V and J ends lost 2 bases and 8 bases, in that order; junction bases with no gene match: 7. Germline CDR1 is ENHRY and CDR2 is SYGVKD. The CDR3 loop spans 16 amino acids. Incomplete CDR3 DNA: TGTGCCATCAGTGAGGGACCGGGACAGGGGGTAGAAAAA. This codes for CAISEGPGQGVEK. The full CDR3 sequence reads CAISEGPGQGVEKLFF.

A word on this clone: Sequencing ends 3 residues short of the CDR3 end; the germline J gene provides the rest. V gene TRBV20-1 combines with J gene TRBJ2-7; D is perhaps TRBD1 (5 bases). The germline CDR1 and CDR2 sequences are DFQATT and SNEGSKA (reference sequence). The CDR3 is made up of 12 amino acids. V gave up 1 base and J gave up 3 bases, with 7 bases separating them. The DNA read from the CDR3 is TGCAGTGCTAGAGGACAGTACTACGAG. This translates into CSARGQYYE. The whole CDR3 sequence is CSARGQYYEQYF.

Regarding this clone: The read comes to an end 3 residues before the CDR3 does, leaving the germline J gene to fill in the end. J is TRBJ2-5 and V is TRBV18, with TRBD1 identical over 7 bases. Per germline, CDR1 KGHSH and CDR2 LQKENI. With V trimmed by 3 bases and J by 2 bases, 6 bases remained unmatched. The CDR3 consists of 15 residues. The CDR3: CASSPQGVSQETQYF. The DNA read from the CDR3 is TGTGCCAGCTCACCGCAGGGGGTGTCGCAAGAGACC.

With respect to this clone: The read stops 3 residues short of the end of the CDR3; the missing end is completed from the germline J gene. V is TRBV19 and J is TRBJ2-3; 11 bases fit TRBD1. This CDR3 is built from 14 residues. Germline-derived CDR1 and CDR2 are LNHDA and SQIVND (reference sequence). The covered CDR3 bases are TGTGCCAGTAGTATTGGGGGACAGGGGGGGACG. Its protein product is CASSIGGQGGT. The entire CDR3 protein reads CASSIGGQGGTQYF.

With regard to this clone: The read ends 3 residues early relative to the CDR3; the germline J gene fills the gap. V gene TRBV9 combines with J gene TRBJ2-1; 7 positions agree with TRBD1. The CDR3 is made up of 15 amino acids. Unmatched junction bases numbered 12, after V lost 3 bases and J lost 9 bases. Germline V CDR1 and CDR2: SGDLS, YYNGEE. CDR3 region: CASSAGTVTLSEQFF. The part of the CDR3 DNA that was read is TGTGCCAGCAGCGCCGGGACAGTGACCCTAAGTGAG.

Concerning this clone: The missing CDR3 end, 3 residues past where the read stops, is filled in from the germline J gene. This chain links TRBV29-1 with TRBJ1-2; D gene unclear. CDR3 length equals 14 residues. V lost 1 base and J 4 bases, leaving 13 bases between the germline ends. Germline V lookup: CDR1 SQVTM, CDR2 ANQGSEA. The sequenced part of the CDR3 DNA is TGCAGCGTTGAAGCCTCTCAGGTCTCCTATGGC. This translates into CSVEASQVSYG. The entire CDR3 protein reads CSVEASQVSYGYTF.

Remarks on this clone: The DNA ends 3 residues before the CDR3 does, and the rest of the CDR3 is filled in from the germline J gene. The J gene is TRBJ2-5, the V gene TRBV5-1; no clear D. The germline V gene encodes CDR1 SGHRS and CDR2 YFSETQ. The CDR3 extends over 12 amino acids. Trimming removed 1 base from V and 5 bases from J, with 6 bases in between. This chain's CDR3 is CASSLRWETQYF. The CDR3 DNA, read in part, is TGCGCCAGCAGCTTGAGGTGGGAGACC.

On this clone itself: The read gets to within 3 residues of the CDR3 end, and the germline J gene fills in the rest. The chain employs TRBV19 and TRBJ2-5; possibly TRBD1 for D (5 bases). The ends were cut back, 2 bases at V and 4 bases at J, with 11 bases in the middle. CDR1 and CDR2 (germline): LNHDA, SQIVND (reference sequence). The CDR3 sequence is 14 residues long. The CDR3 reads CASSIQGPSETQYF. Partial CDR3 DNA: TGTGCCAGTAGTATACAGGGTCCCTCAGAGACC.

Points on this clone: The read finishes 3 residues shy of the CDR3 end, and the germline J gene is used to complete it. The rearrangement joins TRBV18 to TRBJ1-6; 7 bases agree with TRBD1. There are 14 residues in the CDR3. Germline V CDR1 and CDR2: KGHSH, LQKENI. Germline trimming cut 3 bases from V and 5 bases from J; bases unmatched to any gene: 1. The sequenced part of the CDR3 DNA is TGTGCCAGCTCACCGGGACAGAATAATTCACCC. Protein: CASSPGQNNSP. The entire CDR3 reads CASSPGQNNSPLHF.

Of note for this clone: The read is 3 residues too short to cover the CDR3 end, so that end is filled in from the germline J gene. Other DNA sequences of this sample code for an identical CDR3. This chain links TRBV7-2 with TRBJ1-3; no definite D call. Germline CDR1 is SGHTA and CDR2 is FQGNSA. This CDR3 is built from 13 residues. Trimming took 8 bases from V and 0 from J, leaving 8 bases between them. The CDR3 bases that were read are TGTGCCAGCGGGCAGAGCTCTGGAAACACC. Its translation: CASGQSSGNT. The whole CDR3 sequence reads CASGQSSGNTIYF. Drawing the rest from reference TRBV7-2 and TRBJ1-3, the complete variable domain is GAGVSQSPSNKVTEKGKDVELRCDPISGHTALYWYRQSLGQGLEFLIYFQGNSAPDKSGLPSDRFSAERTGGSVSTLTIQRTQQEDSAVYLCASGQSSGNTIYFGEGSWLTVV.

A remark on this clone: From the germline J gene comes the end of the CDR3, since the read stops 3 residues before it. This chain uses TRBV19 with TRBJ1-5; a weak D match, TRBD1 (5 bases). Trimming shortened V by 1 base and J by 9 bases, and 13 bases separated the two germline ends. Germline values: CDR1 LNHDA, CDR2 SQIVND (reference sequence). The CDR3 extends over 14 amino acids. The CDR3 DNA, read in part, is TGTGCCAGTAGTATAGCTACAGGATCCCCGCCC. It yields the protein CASSIATGSPP. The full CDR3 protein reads CASSIATGSPPQHF. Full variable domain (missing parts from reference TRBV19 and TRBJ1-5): DGGITQSPKYLFRKEGQNVTLSCEQNLNHDAMYWYRQDPGQGLRLIYYSQIVNDFQKGDIAEGYSVSREKKESFPLTVTSAQKNPTAFYLCASSIATGSPPQHFGDGTRLSIL.